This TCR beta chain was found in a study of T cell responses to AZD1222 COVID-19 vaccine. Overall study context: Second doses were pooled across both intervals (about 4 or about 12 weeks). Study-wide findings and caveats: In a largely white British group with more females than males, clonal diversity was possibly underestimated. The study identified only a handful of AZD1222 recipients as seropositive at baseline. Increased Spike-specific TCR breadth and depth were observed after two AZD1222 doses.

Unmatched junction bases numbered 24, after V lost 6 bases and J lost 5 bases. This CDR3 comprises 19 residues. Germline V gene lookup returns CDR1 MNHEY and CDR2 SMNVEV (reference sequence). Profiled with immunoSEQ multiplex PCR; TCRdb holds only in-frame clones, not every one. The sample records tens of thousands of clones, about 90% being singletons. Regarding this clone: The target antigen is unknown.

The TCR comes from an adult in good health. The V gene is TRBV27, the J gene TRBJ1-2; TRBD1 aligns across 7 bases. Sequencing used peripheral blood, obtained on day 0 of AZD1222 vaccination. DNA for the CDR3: TGTGCCAGCAGCCCGGGGGTCGGGGGACAGTCCTCTTGGAGGTATGGCTACACCTTC. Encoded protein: CASSPGVGGQSSWRYGYTF.